This TCR beta chain was obtained from a study of shared clonotypes between healthy human individuals. General observations from the study: Richness estimates generally favored naive over memory subsets.

Positive CCR7 selection of CD45RO-negative cells yielded the naive CD8 cells, and terminally differentiated effector memory CD45RA+ cells were excluded. Germline values: CDR1 LGHNA, CDR2 YSLEER. The CDR3 is 17 residues long. V lost 3 bases, J lost 4 bases, and 19 bases lay in between. The table came from immunoSEQ multiplex PCR; TCRdb's copy has only in-frame clones and leaves some out. Here the sample spans under 1 million clones, 90% to 97% being singletons. As to this clone: Its target is not known.

The source of this sequence is a young man in good health. Material for sequencing was naive CD8+ T cells sorted from blood. The chain joins TRBV4-3 to TRBJ1-5, with TRBD1 as a possible D gene (5 bases). CDR3 amino acids: CASSQERQSRGNQPQHF. In nucleotides, the CDR3 is TGCGCCAGCAGCCAGGAGCGACAGAGCCGGGGGAATCAGCCCCAGCATTTT.